The clone carrying this T cell receptor (beta chain) appeared once. Its antigen is not known. This sample is part of a study of OX40 agonist ivuxolimab in advanced cancers. Looking at the study overall: Hepatocellular carcinoma, melanoma, renal cell or head and neck cancer was diagnosed in the dose-escalation patients. Study conclusions and caveats: Dose levels from 0.1 to 3.0 mg/kg saw CD4+ and CD8+ blood T cells expand clonally by week 6. Certain nonresponding patients likewise had low normalized T-cell clonal expansion.

V shed 7 bases, J shed 9 bases, and the junction held 10 bases outside the gene matches. This CDR3 spans 15 amino acids. CDR1 is MNHEY, CDR2 SVGAGI, per germline. Using immunoSEQ multiplex PCR, the repertoire was profiled, and TCRdb retains in-frame clones only, with some absent. The table has roughly 80,000 clones, 85% to 95% seen once. The chain is built from TRBV6-5 and TRBJ2-1, with 12 bases that match TRBD2. The source was CD4+ or CD8+ T cells sorted from blood, collected in a trial of the OX40 agonist ivuxolimab. The source of this sequence is an adult with an advanced solid tumor such as melanoma, head and neck, liver or kidney cancer. The CDR3 spells CASTPLAGGLSEQFF. CDR3 bases: TGTGCCAGCACCCCACTAGCGGGAGGCCTAAGTGAGCAGTTCTTC.